The 19 T cell receptor beta chains in this list originate from one sample, sequenced in a study of Ad26.COV2.S vaccination and SARS-CoV-2 variants. Treatment meaning: about 20 received Ad26.COV2.S at low or high dose, single or two shots; several received placebo; per-sample allocation not given. After the first vaccine or placebo injection, samples were drawn on day 63. TCRdb's copy holds only in-frame clones and misses some; the assay was immunoSEQ multiplex PCR. In the table there are roughly 380,000 clones, around 87% of which are singletons. Sequenced here: peripheral blood, sampled in a trial of Ad26.COV2.S vaccine versus placebo. The receptors were sampled from a person between 18 and 65 years old who received the Ad26.COV2.S COVID-19 vaccine or a placebo.

This clone appeared once. The chain links TRBV19 to TRBJ1-6; 11 bases match TRBD1. Germline-derived CDR1 and CDR2 are LNHDA and SQIVND (reference sequence). This CDR3 spans 16 amino acids. V trimming: 4 bases; J trimming: 5 bases; junction bases outside the gene matches: 4. CDR3 in DNA: TGTGCCAGTAGTACTCGGACAGGGGGCAATAATTCACCCCTCCACTTT. Translated: CASSTRTGGNNSPLHF.

The chain has TRBV6-5 and TRBJ2-1; D possibly corresponds to TRBD1 (5 bases). Trimming left V 5 bases short and J 0 bases short, with 8 bases between. This CDR3 has 14 amino acids. Germline V CDR1 and CDR2: MNHEY, SVGAGI. CDR3 sequence (DNA): TGTGCCAGCAGTCGACAGATCTCCTACAATGAGCAGTTCTTC. The encoded protein is CASSRQISYNEQFF.

The rearrangement links TRBV28 to TRBJ2-3, with TRBD2 matching over 16 bases. Germline CDR1 reads MDHEN; CDR2 reads SYDVKM. The length of the CDR3 is 19 residues. The junction had 14 bases not matched to a gene; V was cut back by 6 bases and J by 5 bases. The CDR3 here is CASSPQTGTSGGARDTQYF. CDR3 coding DNA: TGTGCCAGCAGCCCCCAGACCGGGACTAGCGGGGGGGCGAGAGATACGCAGTATTTT.

The gene calls are TRBV28 and TRBJ2-4, with D unresolved. Trimming stripped 2 bases from V and 0 bases from J, with 17 bases between. Per the germline V gene, CDR1 is MDHEN and CDR2 is SYDVKM. There are 18 residues in the CDR3. CDR3 sequence: CASSLSYGENSAKNIQYF. The CDR3, as DNA: TGTGCCAGCAGTTTAAGCTACGGCGAGAACTCAGCCAAAAACATTCAGTACTTC.

The table lists this clone with a count of one. V usage is TRBV11-3 and J usage is TRBJ2-3, with D possibly TRBD1 on 6 matching bases. The CDR3 sequence is 15 residues long. Trimming took 4 bases from V and 6 from J, leaving 17 bases between them. Germline-derived CDR1 and CDR2 are SGHNT and YENEEA. The CDR3 reads CASSSRGRRGDTQYF. The CDR3 bases are TGTGCCAGCAGCTCCAGGGGCCGAAGAGGTGATACGCAGTATTTT.

The gene calls are TRBV6-5 and TRBJ1-5, with no clear D. This CDR3 has 15 residues. V lost 6 bases, J lost 1 base, and 13 bases lay in between. The germline CDR1 and CDR2 sequences are MNHEY and SVGAGI. CDR3 protein: CASRNFGGSNQPQHF. For the CDR3, the DNA is TGTGCCAGCAGGAATTTTGGAGGAAGCAATCAGCCCCAGCATTTT.

The chain employs TRBV7-8 and TRBJ2-4, with 9 bases aligning to TRBD1. V dropped 4 bases and J dropped 5; count of bases not matched to a gene: 3. This CDR3 spans 14 amino acids. The germline gives CDR1 SGHVS, CDR2 FQNEAQ. The CDR3 reads CASSSTGGENIQYF. The CDR3 DNA reads as TGTGCCAGCAGCTCAACAGGGGGCGAAAACATTCAGTACTTC.

The chain carries TRBV2 and TRBJ2-1; D uncertain. There are 11 residues in the CDR3. Trimming removed 7 bases from V and 8 bases from J, with 9 bases in between. The germline gives CDR1 SNHLY, CDR2 FYNNEI. CDR3 DNA sequence: TGTGCCAGCATCGAGTTGTATGAGCAGTTCTTC. It translates to CASIELYEQFF.

The chain recombines TRBV6-6 with TRBJ1-6; 8 bases align to TRBD1. There are 15 residues in the CDR3. Germline V lookup: CDR1 MNHNY, CDR2 SVGAGI (reference sequence). The J segment lost 5 bases and the V segment lost 6 bases, leaving 6 bases of the junction unmatched. CDR3: CASSGGTGDNSPLHF. CDR3 bases: TGTGCCAGCAGCGGAGGGACAGGCGATAATTCACCCCTCCACTTT.

This sequence joins TRBV10-3 and TRBJ2-3, with 7 bases fitting TRBD1. The germline gives CDR1 ENHRY, CDR2 SYGVKD. V lost 0 bases, J lost 6 bases, and 6 bases stayed unmatched. The CDR3 has 15 residues. The CDR3 sequence is CAISESGRQGDTQYF. The DNA of the CDR3 is TGTGCCATCAGTGAGTCGGGGAGACAGGGTGATACGCAGTATTTT.

This chain joins TRBV7-9 and TRBJ1-2; 8 nucleotides agree with TRBD1. The V gene end was trimmed by 1 base and the J gene end by 0 bases; junction bases not matched to a gene: 4. The CDR3 sequence is 16 residues long. Germline loops: CDR1 SEHNR, CDR2 FQNEAQ (reference sequence). The DNA for the CDR3 is TGTGCCAGCAGCTTAGGGGGACAGGCCTCTAACTATGGCTACACCTTC. This gives the protein CASSLGGQASNYGYTF.

In nucleotides, the CDR3 is TGTGCCAGCTCGCTCGGACAGGGGGAAAACAATGAGCAGTTCTTC. Its translation is CASSLGQGENNEQFF. The genes are TRBV18 and TRBJ2-1; 10 bases are shared with TRBD1. This CDR3 is 15 amino acids long. From germline, CDR1 is KGHSH and CDR2 LQKENI. The junction had 7 bases not matched to a gene; V was cut back by 6 bases and J by 5 bases.

This clone was picked up a small number of times. The chain uses TRBV6-1 and TRBJ1-6; D unresolved. This CDR3 is built from 15 residues. Germline V CDR1 and CDR2: MNHNS, SASEGT. V lost 0 bases to trimming and J lost 9 bases, with 12 bases between them. The CDR3 region is CASSEAESSSSPLHF. CDR3 DNA: TGTGCCAGCAGTGAAGCCGAGAGTTCCTCTTCACCCCTCCACTTT.

The sample holds one count of this clone. The V gene is TRBV19, the J gene TRBJ1-1; D is unclear. The CDR3 extends over 14 amino acids. Germline CDR1 reads LNHDA; CDR2 reads SQIVND (reference sequence). Trimming removed 6 bases from V and 0 bases from J, with 11 bases in between. As DNA, the CDR3 is TGTGCCAGTAGGGGTCAAGGAGTGAACACTGAAGCTTTCTTT. It is translated as CASRGQGVNTEAFF.

The gene calls are TRBV7-6 and TRBJ1-6, with TRBD1 as a possible D gene (6 bases). The CDR3 is 15 amino acids. Germline loops: CDR1 SGHVS, CDR2 FNYEAQ. With 0 bases removed from V and 10 bases from J, the gap between germline ends came to 13 bases. The CDR3 spells CASSLALQGNSPLHF. The CDR3 DNA reads TGTGCCAGCAGCTTAGCGCTACAGGGTAACTCACCCCTCCACTTT.

This clone showed up just once. This chain connects TRBV5-6 to TRBJ2-5; 8 bases line up with TRBD1. The germline CDR1 and CDR2 sequences are SGHDT and YYEEEE. V trimming: 3 bases; J trimming: 2 bases; junction bases outside the gene matches: 9. This CDR3 is built from 16 residues. Here the CDR3 reads CASSSDPRQGQETQYF. The CDR3 region has the DNA TGTGCCAGCAGCTCGGACCCTAGACAGGGGCAAGAGACCCAGTACTTC.

The chain recombines TRBV5-6 with TRBJ2-7; 8 bases match TRBD1. Germline CDR1 SGHDT, CDR2 YYEEEE. J gave up 1 base and V 4 bases, and 7 bases lay outside the gene matches. The CDR3 length is 15 residues. The CDR3 loop reads CASSRTGLSSYEQYF. The CDR3, as DNA: TGTGCCAGCAGCCGGACAGGGCTCTCATCCTACGAGCAGTACTTC.

The V call is TRBV5-1, the J call TRBJ2-3, with 13 bases matching TRBD2. Germline loops: CDR1 SGHRS, CDR2 YFSETQ. V gave up 3 bases and J gave up 3 bases; unmatched junction bases: 7. This CDR3 has 17 amino acids. The CDR3 DNA reads as TGCGCCAGCAGCTCGACTAGCGGGGGGCGAAGTACAGATACGCAGTATTTT. It encodes CASSSTSGGRSTDTQYF.

The DNA for the CDR3 is TGTGCCACCAGTGTATGTCGACAGGGTTGTCGGCATTTT. Translating it yields CATSVCRQGCRHF. The chain recombines TRBV24-1 with TRBJ1-5; 7 bases line up with TRBD1. Germline V CDR1 and CDR2: KGHDR, SFDVKD. The CDR3 length is 13 residues. After removal of 5 bases from V and 15 bases from J, the junction contained 12 bases not matched to a gene.